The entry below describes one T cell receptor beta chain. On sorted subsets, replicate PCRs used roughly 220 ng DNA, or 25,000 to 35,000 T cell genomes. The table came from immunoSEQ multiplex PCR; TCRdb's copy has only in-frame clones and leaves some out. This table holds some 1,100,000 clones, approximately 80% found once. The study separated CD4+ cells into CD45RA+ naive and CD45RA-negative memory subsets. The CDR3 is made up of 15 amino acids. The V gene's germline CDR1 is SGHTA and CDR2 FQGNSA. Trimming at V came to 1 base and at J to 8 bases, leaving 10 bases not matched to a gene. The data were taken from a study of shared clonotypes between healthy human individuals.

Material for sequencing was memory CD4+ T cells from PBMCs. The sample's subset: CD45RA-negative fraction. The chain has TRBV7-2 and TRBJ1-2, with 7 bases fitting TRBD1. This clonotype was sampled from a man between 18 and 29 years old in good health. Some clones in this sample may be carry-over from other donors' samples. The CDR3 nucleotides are TGTGCCAGCAGCTTAGAATCCCGCAGGGGGAGAGGCTACACCTTC. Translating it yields CASSLESRRGRGYTF.